The present entry profiles one T cell receptor (beta chain) with its context. It lacks a known antigen. The input lacks base qualities; no much larger clone sits a single base away. The data were obtained in a study of T cells in placental villitis. Concerning the study at large: To test an allograft-versus-infection hypothesis, the study compared placental TCR-beta repertoires across three groups: villitis of unknown etiology, unaffected controls matched for gestational age, and infectious villitis.

Via the germline V gene, CDR1 is MDHEN and CDR2 SYDVKM. Its CDR3 holds 16 amino acids, cysteine through phenylalanine. The read is trimmed to its CDR3 DNA, 48 bases read in frame from base 1. V has 6 bases trimmed and J has 0 bases trimmed; junction bases matching no gene number 3. What the work shows at the level of the full study, not this receptor alone: Because the paraffin blocks included small amounts of decidua, some of the captured T cells, particularly in controls, may have been decidual rather than villous infiltrates. With bulk tissue sequencing, helper, regulatory or cytotoxic T cells could not be distinguished, nor could maternal versus fetal T cells, and gamma-delta receptors were excluded. CMV-specific clone frequencies were higher in infectious CMV cases than in villitis of unknown etiology (roughly 0.011 vs 0.001), which did not differ from controls.

Five infectious villitis placentae, four with confirmed cytomegalovirus and one with Toxoplasma gondii, were included and were not matched to other groups. In the infectious villitis group, the mothers were found to be younger and to have smaller fetuses, and preterm delivery or intrauterine demise was recorded in a couple of cases. Placentae were collected after delivery and examined grossly and histologically before archival tissue was selected. Five 10-micron scrolls were cut from each FFPE block, and DNA was then isolated using the AllPrep DNA/RNA FFPE Tissue kit. DNA concentration and purity were evaluated by NanoDrop, whereas RNA quality was assessed on a Bioanalyzer. Using the immunoSEQ v4 bias-controlled multiplex PCR assay, run blinded to group allocation, TCR-beta CDR3 regions were amplified from genomic DNA. To estimate nucleated cell and T cell quantities per sample, reference gene primers were included together with the TCR-beta primers. Sequencing of the libraries was performed on an Illumina MiSeq with a 100-cycle paired-end protocol. Per the original workflow: In the immunoSEQ Analyzer software, diversity and richness were calculated, with richness measured by iChao1 and clonality based on Pielou evenness and Shannon diversity on a 0-1 scale where a higher value means less diversity. CDR3 amino acid sequences together with their V/J genes were searched in VDJdb for CMV, EBV and influenza A specificities using confidence 3 and substitution 2. TCR-beta amino acid clonotype overlap between villitis of unknown etiology, infectious villitis and control repertoires was assessed with the Morisita-Horn index. TCRdb stores this immuneACCESS table with in-frame sequences only. Part of the clones is absent; in the studies checked, under half of the shortfall reflects unresolved V genes, and no reason is known for the rest. V and J calls and clone size are as listed in that table; D and trimming were resolved from the DNA. The sample contains approximately 3,000 clones, roughly 75% of them found a single time. Roughly 16% of the sample belongs to the ten largest clones.

This receptor was identified in a human patient with infectious villitis; the placental T cells may come from both mother and fetus. This receptor chain uses TRBV28 and TRBJ2-1, with 12 bases matching TRBD2. Sequenced: placental tissue containing maternal and fetal cells. The CDR3 protein sequence reads: CASSASGRGSYNEQFF. The DNA reads as follows: TGTGCCAGCAGCGCTAGCGGGAGGGGCTCCTACAATGAGCAGTTCTTC.